This T cell receptor beta chain was sequenced in a study of blood T cell repertoires in COVID-19. Looking at the study overall: The United States, Italy and Spain supplied acute and convalescent COVID-19 samples. The cDNA or gDNA used as material had been derived from T cells, B-cell-depleted T cells, or PBMCs.

Under the authors' procedure: Estimation of nucleated cell counts relied on the amplification of reference gene primers. The table came from immunoSEQ multiplex PCR; TCRdb's copy has only in-frame clones and leaves some out. V and J calls and clone size are as listed in that table; D and trimming were resolved from the DNA. Found here are approximately 500,000 clones, roughly 85% of them singletons; the top ten hold under 4%. V was clipped by 0 bases and J by 2 bases, with 10 bases between them. The CDR3 sequence is 15 residues long. Germline-derived CDR1 and CDR2 are SGDLS and YYNGEE. The genes are TRBV9 and TRBJ2-3; unclear D gene. The clonotype originates from a human donor in a cohort sampled during active COVID-19. Material for sequencing was peripheral blood. For the CDR3, the DNA is TGTGCCAGCAGCGTAGGGGCTAACCCCACAGATACGCAGTATTTT. This translates into CASSVGANPTDTQYF.